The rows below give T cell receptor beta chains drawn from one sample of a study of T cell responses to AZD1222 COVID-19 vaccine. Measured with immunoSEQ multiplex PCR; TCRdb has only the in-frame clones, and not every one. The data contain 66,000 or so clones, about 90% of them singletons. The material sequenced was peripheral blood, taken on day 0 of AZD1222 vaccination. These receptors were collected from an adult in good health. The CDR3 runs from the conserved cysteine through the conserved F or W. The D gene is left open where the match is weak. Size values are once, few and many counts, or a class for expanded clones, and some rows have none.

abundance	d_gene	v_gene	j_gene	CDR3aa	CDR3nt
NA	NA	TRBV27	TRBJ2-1	CASSWDWAGPYNEQFF	TGTGCCAGCAGTTGGGACTGGGCAGGGCCCTACAATGAGCAGTTCTTC
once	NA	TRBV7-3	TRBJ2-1	CASSLGPELEQFF	TGTGCCAGCAGCTTAGGCCCGGAGCTTGAGCAGTTCTTC
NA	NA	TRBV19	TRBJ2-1	CASSTLALPYNEQFF	TGTGCCAGTAGTACTCTAGCGCTACCATACAATGAGCAGTTCTTC
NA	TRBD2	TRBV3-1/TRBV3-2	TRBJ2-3	CASSREEVRGGTDTQYF	TGTGCCAGCAGCCGCGAGGAAGTGCGGGGGGGCACAGATACGCAGTATTTT
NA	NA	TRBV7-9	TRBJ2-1	CASSPKIGSDEQFF	TGTGCCAGCAGCCCCAAAATTGGGAGCGATGAGCAGTTCTTC
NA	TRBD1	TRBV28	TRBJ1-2	CASRPQGAVNYGYTF	TGTGCCAGCAGGCCTCAGGGGGCAGTTAACTATGGCTACACCTTC
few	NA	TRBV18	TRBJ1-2	CASADGTNYGYTF	TGTGCCAGCGCCGACGGGACTAACTATGGCTACACCTTC
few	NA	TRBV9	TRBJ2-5	CASSVTGARETQYF	TGTGCCAGCAGCGTAACTGGCGCCAGGGAGACCCAGTACTTC
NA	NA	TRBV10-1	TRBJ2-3	CASSESRTETRAQYF	TGCGCCAGCAGTGAGTCTAGGACAGAAACCCGGGCGCAGTATTTT
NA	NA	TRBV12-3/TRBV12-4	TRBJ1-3	CASFTVGNTIYF	TGTGCCAGCTTTACCGTCGGAAACACCATATATTTT
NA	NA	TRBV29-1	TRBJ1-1	CSVARGGTEAFF	TGCAGCGTAGCCCGAGGGGGGACTGAAGCTTTCTTT
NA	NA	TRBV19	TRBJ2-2	CASSMLGLLNTGELFF	TGTGCCAGTAGTATGTTGGGCCTCTTGAACACCGGGGAGCTGTTTTTT
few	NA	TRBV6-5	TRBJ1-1	CASRRRLNTEAFF	TGTGCCAGCAGGAGGCGCTTGAACACTGAAGCTTTCTTT
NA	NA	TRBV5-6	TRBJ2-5	CASSLSGTSETQYF	TGTGCCAGCAGCTTATCCGGAACCTCAGAGACCCAGTACTTC
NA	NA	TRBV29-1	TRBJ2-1	CSVEVTIQFF	TGCAGCGTTGAAGTGACAATCCAGTTCTTC
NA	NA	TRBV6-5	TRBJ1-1	CASSPGSPEAFF	TGTGCCAGCAGCCCGGGGTCGCCTGAAGCTTTCTTT
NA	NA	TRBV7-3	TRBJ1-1	CASSPELVWAGNTEAFF	TGTGCCAGCAGCCCTGAATTGGTGTGGGCGGGGAACACTGAAGCTTTCTTT
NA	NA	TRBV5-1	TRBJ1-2	CASSLGADYGYTF	TGCGCCAGCAGCTTGGGGGCAGACTATGGCTACACCTTC
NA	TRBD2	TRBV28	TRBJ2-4	CASSPPSGRAKNIQYF	TGTGCCAGCAGTCCCCCTAGCGGGCGAGCCAAAAACATTCAGTACTTC
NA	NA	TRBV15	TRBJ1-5	CATSSGRGIFGPQHF	TGTGCCACCAGCAGCGGCCGGGGGATATTTGGGCCCCAGCATTTT
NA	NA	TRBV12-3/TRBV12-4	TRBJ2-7	CASSFPNSYEQYF	TGTGCCAGCAGTTTTCCCAACTCCTACGAGCAGTACTTC
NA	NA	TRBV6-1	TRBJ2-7	CASSDEEPEQYF	TGTGCCAGCAGTGACGAAGAACCCGAGCAGTACTTC
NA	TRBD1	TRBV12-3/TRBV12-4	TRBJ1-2	CASSPGGRGYTF	TGTGCCAGCAGCCCAGGGGGACGTGGCTACACCTTC
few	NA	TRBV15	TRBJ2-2	CATSRVGTGELFF	TGTGCCACCAGCAGGGTGGGGACCGGGGAGCTGTTTTTT
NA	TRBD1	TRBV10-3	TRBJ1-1	CAISGRDRGKAEAFF	TGTGCCATCAGTGGTCGAGACAGGGGAAAGGCTGAAGCTTTCTTT
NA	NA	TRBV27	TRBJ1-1	CASSFAGFKDTEAFF	TGTGCCAGCAGTTTCGCGGGATTCAAGGACACTGAAGCTTTCTTT
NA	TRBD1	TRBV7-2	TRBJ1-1	CASSTHRGNTEAFF	TGTGCCAGCAGCACCCACAGGGGGAACACTGAAGCTTTCTTT
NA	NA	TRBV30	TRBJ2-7	CAWSYPPHEQYF	TGTGCCTGGAGTTACCCCCCCCACGAGCAGTACTTC
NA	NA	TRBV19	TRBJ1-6	CASSPTDNSPLHF	TGTGCCAGTAGTCCGACAGACAATTCACCCCTCCACTTT
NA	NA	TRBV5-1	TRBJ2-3	CASSLSGIGTQYF	TGCGCCAGCAGCTTGTCAGGGATCGGTACGCAGTATTTT
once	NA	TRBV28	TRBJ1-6	CASSLTQGEWNSPLHF	TGTGCCAGCAGTCTTACCCAGGGCGAATGGAATTCACCCCTCCACTTT